This T cell receptor (beta chain) was sequenced during a study of metastatic and nonmetastatic thyroid tumors. Study-level information: The comparison covered peripheral blood and tumor or nodule tissue in malignant and benign thyroid patients.

This clone was found many times. Within the sample, other DNA sequences also encode this same CDR3. The V gene's germline CDR1 is SNHLY and CDR2 FYNNEI. The CDR3 sequence is 10 residues long. V dropped 5 bases and J dropped 11 bases, with 9 bases sitting between them. MiXCR was used by TCRdb to re-call the PCR reads. Of approximately 90,000 clones listed, around 9.2% were seen once; the top ten hold more than 8%. Patients were all untreated before their thyroid surgery. What was sequenced was blood. The chain is built from TRBV2 and TRBJ1-1; D is perhaps TRBD1 (6 bases). The origin of this receptor is a female donor with papillary thyroid cancer or a benign thyroid nodule (not recorded which). Some clones in this sample may be carry-over from other donors' samples. This chain's CDR3 is CASSQGQAFF. The CDR3 DNA follows: TGTGCCAGCAGTCAGGGGCAGGCTTTCTTT.